A single sample is the source of the 10 T cell receptor beta chains below, sequenced in a study of T cells after yellow fever vaccination. TCRdb passed the 5' RACE reads through MiXCR, listing each CDR3 protein once. The sample contains approximately 550,000 distinct CDR3 sequences, roughly 13% of which appear only once. The source was PBMCs, collected on the day of the yellow fever booster vaccination. The receptors come from a man aged 25-45 years who received the YFV17D yellow fever vaccine.

The chain has TRBV5-1 and TRBJ1-5; a possible D gene is TRBD1 (6 bases). Germline values: CDR1 SGHRS, CDR2 YFSETQ. The CDR3 loop spans 14 amino acids. V lost 1 base, J lost 3 bases, and 8 bases lay in between. Here the CDR3 DNA reads TGCGCCAGCAGCTTGAACAGGGACAATCAGCCCCAGCATTTT. Translating it yields CASSLNRDNQPQHF.

This CDR3 is CASSIVYPDSYEQYF. The CDR3 bases are TGTGCCAGTAGTATAGTTTACCCGGACAGCTACGAGCAGTACTTC. The rearrangement uses TRBV19 and TRBJ2-7; weak D call: TRBD1 (6 bases). The CDR3 extends over 15 amino acids. Germline values: CDR1 LNHDA, CDR2 SQIVND (reference sequence). Trimming shortened V by 1 base and J by 3 bases, and 13 bases separated the two germline ends. Together with reference TRBV19 and TRBJ2-7, the CDR3 gives the full variable domain: DGGITQSPKYLFRKEGQNVTLSCEQNLNHDAMYWYRQDPGQGLRLIYYSQIVNDFQKGDIAEGYSVSREKKESFPLTVTSAQKNPTAFYLCASSIVYPDSYEQYFGPGTRLTVT.

This clonotype was counted a few times. The rearrangement links TRBV3-1 to TRBJ2-4; D is unresolved. CDR1 is LGHDT, CDR2 YNNKEL, per germline (reference sequence). The CDR3 has 12 residues. V lost 1 base to trimming and J lost 6 bases, with 4 bases between them. As DNA, the CDR3 is TGTGCCAGCAGCCAAGTACGAAACATTCAGTACTTC. Translating gives CASSQVRNIQYF.

This clonotype has only a few counts. The chain combines TRBV29-1 with TRBJ1-1, with TRBD1 as a possible D gene (6 bases). Germline assignment: CDR1 SQVTM and CDR2 ANQGSEA. V was pared by 5 bases and J by 7 bases, with 11 bases between. This CDR3 spans 11 amino acids. CDR3 sequence: CSVQGGFEAFF. CDR3 in DNA: TGCAGCGTTCAAGGGGGTTTTGAAGCTTTCTTT.

The chain joins TRBV5-1 to TRBJ2-7; 7 positions agree with TRBD1. The CDR3 is 15 residues long. V was pared by 0 bases and J by 1 base, with 4 bases of the junction left unmatched. Germline-derived CDR1 and CDR2 are SGHRS and YFSETQ. The CDR3 DNA reads TGCGCCAGCAGCTTGGGGGGGACAGATTCCTACGAGCAGTACTTC. Residues: CASSLGGTDSYEQYF.

The chain links TRBV7-9 to TRBJ1-6, with 7 bases that match TRBD1. Germline V gene sequence: CDR1 SEHNR, CDR2 FQNEAQ (reference sequence). The CDR3 is 17 residues long. J lost 7 bases, V lost 6 bases, and 15 bases had no gene match. The CDR3 coding sequence is TGTGCCAGCAGGATCCCCCCGCGACAGGGTGCCAATTCACCCCTCCACTTT. Its translation: CASRIPPRQGANSPLHF.

This clonotype was seen a few times. The rearrangement joins TRBV5-6 to TRBJ1-3; perhaps TRBD1 as D (5 bases). The CDR3 extends over 17 amino acids. Per the germline V gene, CDR1 is SGHDT and CDR2 is YYEEEE. V was shortened by 1 base and J by 2 bases, with 16 bases between the two germline ends. The CDR3 DNA reads TGTGCCAGCAGCTTGCATCGAACCGGGACCGCTGGAAACACCATATATTTT. Protein product: CASSLHRTGTAGNTIYF.

This clonotype was counted only a few times. This sequence joins TRBV24-1 and TRBJ2-7; 8 bases match TRBD2. J gave up 5 bases and V 1 base, and 15 bases lay outside the gene matches. Germline assignment: CDR1 KGHDR and CDR2 SFDVKD. This CDR3 region has 18 residues. The CDR3 spells CATSDFLYRGGRDDEQYF. CDR3 coding DNA: TGTGCCACCAGTGATTTTCTTTACCGGGGGGGAAGGGACGACGAGCAGTACTTC.

This clonotype showed up just a few times. The gene calls are TRBV19 and TRBJ2-2, with D unresolved. Trimming cost V 3 bases and J 7 bases, with 6 bases left between them. In germline, CDR1 is LNHDA, CDR2 SQIVND (reference sequence). CDR3 length: 12 amino acids. In DNA, the CDR3 is TGTGCCAGTAGTATCGGTCACGGGGAGCTGTTTTTT. Translation: CASSIGHGELFF.

This chain uses TRBV5-4 with TRBJ2-7; 7 positions match TRBD1. The CDR3 length is 15 residues. Germline assignment: CDR1 SGHNT and CDR2 YYREEE (reference sequence). J lost 2 bases, V lost 2 bases, and 7 bases had no gene match. In DNA, the CDR3 is TGTGCCAGCAGCTTATCGACAGGGAAGGCCTACGAGCAGTACTTC. Residues: CASSLSTGKAYEQYF.